These 19 T cell receptor beta chains were sequenced from one sample in a study of shared clonotypes between healthy human individuals. It was CD45RO-negative cells, positively selected for CCR7, that made up naive CD8 cells, with terminally differentiated effector memory CD45RA+ cells excluded. Method: immunoSEQ multiplex PCR; TCRdb's copy keeps in-frame clones and lacks some. The table includes under 1 million clones, about 92% detected once. Sequenced sample: naive CD8+ T cells sorted from blood. Receptor source: a man aged 25 to 40 in good health.

V usage is TRBV27 and J usage is TRBJ2-1; D uncertain. The V and J ends lost 5 bases and 8 bases respectively, with 10 bases between them. Germline V gene lookup returns CDR1 MNHEY and CDR2 SMNVEV (reference sequence). This CDR3 comprises 12 residues. The DNA of the CDR3 is TGTGCCAGCAGTCTAGTCCCCTATGAGCAGTTCTTC. It yields the protein CASSLVPYEQFF.

The CDR3 nucleotides are TGTGCCAGCAGCTTCCCGAACCCTCTAGCGGCCCAAGAGACCCAGTACTTC. This encodes CASSFPNPLAAQETQYF. The chain couples TRBV7-9 to TRBJ2-5; 7 bases are shared with TRBD2. V trimming: 3 bases; J trimming: 1 base; junction bases outside the gene matches: 11. From germline, CDR1 is SEHNR and CDR2 FQNEAQ (reference sequence). The CDR3 spans 17 residues.

The chain employs TRBV7-9 and TRBJ2-5, with unresolved D. The length of the CDR3 is 13 residues. Trimming took 3 bases from V and 4 from J, leaving 9 bases between them. The germline V gene has CDR1 SEHNR and CDR2 FQNEAQ (reference sequence). In nucleotides, the CDR3 is TGTGCCAGCAGCTTGGGAATGAGAGAGACCCAGTACTTC. Translated, it gives CASSLGMRETQYF.

The chain carries TRBV7-2 and TRBJ2-7, with TRBD1 as a possible D gene (6 bases). Trimming removed 2 bases at V and 7 bases at J, with 9 bases between. The CDR3 totals 12 residues. Germline values: CDR1 SGHTA, CDR2 FQGNSA. The CDR3 here is CASSLTGREQYF. CDR3 DNA: TGTGCCAGCAGCTTAACAGGGCGGGAGCAGTACTTC. The full variable domain, with the rest looked up from reference TRBV7-2 and TRBJ2-7, is GAGVSQSPSNKVTEKGKDVELRCDPISGHTALYWYRQSLGQGLEFLIYFQGNSAPDKSGLPSDRFSAERTGGSVSTLTIQRTQQEDSAVYLCASSLTGREQYFGPGTRLTVT.

The chain joins TRBV7-9 to TRBJ2-7; D is uncertain. The CDR3 has 15 residues. In germline, CDR1 is SEHNR, CDR2 FQNEAQ (reference sequence). Trimming took 1 base from V and 1 from J, leaving 11 bases between them. The CDR3, as DNA: TGTGCCAGCAGCTTAGTTCGAGGCAATTCCTACGAGCAGTACTTC. This encodes CASSLVRGNSYEQYF.

This chain connects TRBV2 to TRBJ2-3; TRBD2 aligns across 14 bases. Germline V CDR1 and CDR2: SNHLY, FYNNEI. Unmatched junction bases numbered 7, after V lost 7 bases and J lost 1 base. The CDR3 consists of 17 residues. CDR3 sequence: CASTGLAGDSGTDTQYF. Here the CDR3 DNA reads TGTGCCAGCACGGGACTAGCGGGAGATTCCGGCACAGATACGCAGTATTTT. Full variable domain (missing parts from reference TRBV2 and TRBJ2-3): EPEVTQTPSHQVTQMGQEVILRCVPISNHLYFYWYRQILGQKVEFLVSFYNNEISEKSEIFDDQFSVERPDGSNFTLKIRSTKLEDSAMYFCASTGLAGDSGTDTQYFGPGTRLTVL.

This clone was seen a single time. V is TRBV7-2 and J is TRBJ2-1; D possibly corresponds to TRBD2 (7 bases). The CDR3 spans 12 residues. Germline V lookup: CDR1 SGHTA, CDR2 FQGNSA. V shed 3 bases and J shed 9 bases, with 9 bases lying between them. CDR3 in DNA: TGTGCCAGCAGCTTCGGGGGGCGTGAGCAGTTCTTC. This codes for CASSFGGREQFF. Supplemented by reference TRBV7-2 and TRBJ2-1, the full variable domain reads GAGVSQSPSNKVTEKGKDVELRCDPISGHTALYWYRQSLGQGLEFLIYFQGNSAPDKSGLPSDRFSAERTGGSVSTLTIQRTQQEDSAVYLCASSFGGREQFFGPGTRLTVL.

This sequence joins TRBV29-1 and TRBJ2-7; possibly TRBD1 for D (6 bases). The CDR3 runs to 13 residues. The V end was cut by 5 bases, the J end by 5 bases, with 16 bases between. In germline, CDR1 is SQVTM, CDR2 ANQGSEA. This CDR3 reads CSVLGQTGDEQYF. In nucleotides, the CDR3 is TGCAGCGTTCTAGGACAGACTGGGGACGAGCAGTACTTC.

The V and J genes are TRBV4-1 and TRBJ2-2; D gene unclear. The V and J ends lost 0 bases and 5 bases respectively, with 16 bases between them. Germline V gene lookup returns CDR1 MGHRA and CDR2 YSYEKL. The CDR3 consists of 17 residues. The CDR3 loop reads CASSQEVPWSGTGELFF. CDR3 nucleotides: TGCGCCAGCAGCCAAGAGGTTCCCTGGTCGGGTACCGGGGAGCTGTTTTTT.

The chain couples TRBV27 to TRBJ2-1, with 8 bases aligning to TRBD2. The length of the CDR3 is 16 residues. The V segment lost 6 bases and the J segment 4 bases; nucleotides outside the gene matches: 11. Germline-derived CDR1 and CDR2 are MNHEY and SMNVEV (reference sequence). The CDR3 here is CASSLGAASGYNEQFF. The CDR3, as DNA: TGTGCCAGCAGCTTAGGCGCGGCTAGCGGGTACAATGAGCAGTTCTTC.

The CDR3 DNA reads as TGTGCCAGCAGCCCAGACTTGTACCGGGAGGATCTTGGACAGTTCTTC. This gives the protein CASSPDLYREDLGQFF. The chain employs TRBV7-6 and TRBJ2-1; 7 bases are a match to TRBD2. V lost 5 bases to trimming and J lost 13 bases; unmatched junction nucleotides: 20. The CDR3 totals 16 residues. Germline values: CDR1 SGHVS, CDR2 FNYEAQ. The full variable domain, rest sourced from reference TRBV7-6 and TRBJ2-1, is GAGVSQSPRYKVTKRGQDVALRCDPISGHVSLYWYRQALGQGPEFLTYFNYEAQQDKSGLPNDRFSAERPEGSISTLTIQRTEQRDSAMYRCASSPDLYREDLGQFFGPGTRLTVL.

This chain links TRBV25-1 with TRBJ2-3; the D is unclear. The CDR3 covers 14 residues. Germline CDR1 is MGHDK and CDR2 is SYGVNS. Trimming took off 3 bases at V and 6 bases at J, with 13 bases between the two ends. Here the CDR3 DNA reads TGTGCCAGCAGTGATTTGGGGTTGTCGGATACGCAGTATTTT. Encoded protein: CASSDLGLSDTQYF.

The rearrangement links TRBV20-1 to TRBJ2-1; the D is unclear. Looked up from germline, CDR1 is DFQATT and CDR2 is SNEGSKA (reference sequence). This CDR3 has 11 amino acids. This CDR3 reads CRPVSGNEQFF. CDR3 in DNA: TGCAGGCCGGTATCGGGTAATGAGCAGTTCTTC.

This rearrangement joins TRBV5-5 to TRBJ2-5; D remains unclear. CDR1 is SGHKS, CDR2 YYEKEE, per germline (reference sequence). V was clipped by 0 bases and J by 5 bases, with 14 bases between them. This CDR3 contains 15 residues. The CDR3 protein is CASSLVGSKPETQYF. In DNA, the CDR3 is TGTGCCAGCAGCTTGGTCGGCTCTAAACCGGAGACCCAGTACTTC.

The chain joins TRBV5-6 to TRBJ1-5; weak D call: TRBD1 (6 bases). V dropped 0 bases and J dropped 2 bases, with 12 bases sitting between them. Germline CDR1 is SGHDT and CDR2 is YYEEEE. CDR3 length: 16 amino acids. DNA for the CDR3: TGTGCCAGCAGCTTGGGGACAGTCTGGGGCAATCAGCCCCAGCATTTT. Its protein product is CASSLGTVWGNQPQHF.

The chain joins TRBV5-4 to TRBJ2-7; D is unclear. V lost 5 bases and J lost 3, with 12 bases in between. The CDR3 runs to 13 residues. In germline, CDR1 is SGHNT, CDR2 YYREEE (reference sequence). The CDR3 sequence is CASSSRGGYEQYF. Here the CDR3 DNA reads TGTGCCAGCAGTTCTCGTGGCGGCTACGAGCAGTACTTC.

This chain connects TRBV5-1 to TRBJ2-3; possible D gene TRBD2, 6 bases. The CDR3 sequence is 15 residues long. V was clipped by 4 bases and J by 4 bases, with 16 bases between them. Germline V gives CDR1 SGHRS, CDR2 YFSETQ. The CDR3 DNA reads as TGCGCCAGCAGCCCATACAGCGGGCGGCCAGATACGCAGTATTTT. Residues: CASSPYSGRPDTQYF.

The V gene is TRBV29-1, the J gene TRBJ2-5, with TRBD2 matching 10 bases. Germline values: CDR1 SQVTM, CDR2 ANQGSEA. The CDR3 consists of 14 residues. V lost 3 bases to trimming and J lost 3 bases; unmatched junction nucleotides: 4. CDR3 amino acids: CSVDFGLAEETQYF. The CDR3, as DNA: TGCAGCGTTGACTTCGGACTAGCGGAAGAGACCCAGTACTTC. Full variable domain (rest looked up from reference TRBV29-1 and TRBJ2-5): SAVISQKPSRDICQRGTSLTIQCQVDSQVTMMFWYRQQPGQSLTLIATANQGSEATYESGFVIDKFPISRPNLTFSTLTVSNMSPEDSSIYLCSVDFGLAEETQYFGPGTRLLVL.

The chain couples TRBV7-6 to TRBJ2-3; D might be TRBD2 (6 bases). The CDR3 length is 18 residues. The V end was cut by 3 bases, the J end by 0 bases, with 19 bases between. Germline values: CDR1 SGHVS, CDR2 FNYEAQ. CDR3 protein: CASSLGSGSGASTDTQYF. The CDR3 nucleotides are TGTGCCAGCAGCTTGGGCTCGGGTAGCGGTGCTAGCACAGATACGCAGTATTTT.